The clone carrying this T cell receptor (beta chain) was seen ten or more times. Its antigen remains unidentified. The data are from a study of regulatory T cells in long-lasting Graves disease. Study conclusions and caveats: TRBV28, TRBJ1-2 and TRBJ2-5 were favored in persistent disease. Between persistent patients, about 2,700 public clonotypes were shared, exceeding the roughly 1,000 shared between new patients.

Arm-PCR with iRepertoire HTBI primers amplified the CDR3 regions for these TCR beta libraries. In TCRdb, the multiplex PCR reads were re-called with MiXCR into one record per CDR3 protein. The table records around 460,000 distinct CDR3 sequences, around a fifth of them present only once. The CDR3 runs 12 residues. The V gene's germline CDR1 is LGHNT and CDR2 FRNRAP. Deletions cut 2 bases from V and 5 bases from J, with 6 bases between. Time point here: persistent/refractory GD, antithyroid drugs over 5 years with positive TRAb. Extracted RNA from PBMCs served as the source of the TCR library. EDTA tubes received about 9.2 milliliters of collected peripheral blood.

The sequence was collected from a female donor with Graves disease. The gene calls are TRBV12-5 and TRBJ2-5; D is possibly TRBD2 (6 bases). The sample in question was peripheral blood mononuclear cells (PBMCs), obtained when the disease was refractory, from a patient treated with antithyroid drugs. The CDR3 here is CASGLRGETQYF. As DNA, the CDR3 is TGTGCTAGTGGTTTGCGGGGGGAGACCCAGTACTTC.